The present T cell receptor (beta chain) was sequenced within a study of sequential checkpoint blockade in melanoma. As for the study in general: Arm A got nivolumab then ipilimumab; arm B the reverse, 1:1.

V was cut by 2 bases and J by 6 bases, with 11 bases left in between. The CDR3 runs to 14 residues. Germline V gene sequence: CDR1 MNHEY, CDR2 SMNVEV (reference sequence). Repertoires were generated with immunoSEQ multiplex PCR, while TCRdb's copy carries only in-frame clones and drops some. The data contain 25,000 to 35,000 clones, 83% of them singletons. Treatment given: randomized to nivolumab then ipilimumab (arm A) or the reverse (arm B). This receptor was identified in a human donor with melanoma. The chain recombines TRBV27 with TRBJ1-5; D is unresolved. This specimen consisted of CD8+ T cells sorted from blood (inferred from file names), obtained from a patient given nivolumab and ipilimumab in sequence. In nucleotides, the CDR3 is TGTGCCAGCAGTTTAGCCGGAGAAGGTCAGCCCCAGCATTTT. This translates into CASSLAGEGQPQHF.